What follows are 12 T cell receptor beta chains derived from one specimen sequenced in a study of monozygotic twins with inflammatory bowel disease (dated by TCRdb to 2018 to 2020). The library was obtained by 5' RACE. TCRdb records Illumina HiSeq 2500 as the sequencer. Based on TCRdb reprocessing of the reads, there is one entry per CDR3 protein sequence, and DNA is missing. The sample's table lists a count of 350,000 to 500,000 distinct CDR3 sequences. The top ten constitute 2% to 3% of the sample. Sequencing was carried out using blood. Source of these receptors: a human donor with ulcerative colitis or Crohn's disease, or a healthy co-twin of an affected twin (not recorded which).

The chain has TRBV6-2 or TRBV6-3 and TRBJ1-6; with no DNA, the TCRdb D assignment of TRBD1 cannot be verified. This CDR3 spans 13 amino acids. Germline-derived CDR1 and CDR2 are MNHEY and SVGEGT. The CDR3 sequence is CASRQGLESPLHF.

This chain uses TRBV7-2 with TRBJ2-7; the D call from TCRdb, TRBD2, cannot be confirmed without DNA. The V gene's germline CDR1 is SGHTA and CDR2 FQGNSA. This CDR3 has 15 residues. CDR3 in amino acids: CASRTSGLAGTEQYF. Combining the CDR3 with reference TRBV7-2 and TRBJ2-7 gives the whole variable domain GAGVSQSPSNKVTEKGKDVELRCDPISGHTALYWYRQSLGQGLEFLIYFQGNSAPDKSGLPSDRFSAERTGGSVSTLTIQRTQQEDSAVYLCASRTSGLAGTEQYFGPGTRLTVT.

The genes are TRBV2 and TRBJ1-5; TCRdb lists TRBD1, though no DNA is available to test this call. There are 16 residues in the CDR3. CDR1 SNHLY and CDR2 FYNNEI come from the germline V gene. CDR3 loop: CASRGRGLFGNQPQHF. The variable domain in full, with the rest retrieved from reference TRBV2 and TRBJ1-5, is EPEVTQTPSHQVTQMGQEVILRCVPISNHLYFYWYRQILGQKVEFLVSFYNNEISEKSEIFDDQFSVERPDGSNFTLKIRSTKLEDSAMYFCASRGRGLFGNQPQHFGDGTRLSIL.

The V call is TRBV19, the J call TRBJ1-2; TCRdb calls TRBD1, which cannot be checked without DNA. Germline CDR1 and CDR2: LNHDA and SQIVND (reference sequence). The CDR3 spans 15 residues. Here the CDR3 reads CASSETYREFYGYTF.

The gene calls are TRBV30 and TRBJ1-6; TCRdb outputs TRBD1, but without DNA this stays unchecked. CDR1 and CDR2 (germline): GTSNPN, SVGIG (reference sequence). The CDR3 has 13 amino acids. The CDR3 spells CAWSRGVDSPLHF.

The chain uses TRBV7-2 and TRBJ2-2; TCRdb gives TRBD1 as the D gene, but with no DNA this cannot be confirmed. The CDR3 is 17 residues long. CDR1 and CDR2 from the germline V gene are SGHTA and FQGNSA. CDR3 amino acids: CASSPLRGTGVAGELFF.

The chain's CDR3 is CASSQGGSLYEQYF. This sequence joins TRBV4-2 and TRBJ2-7. The germline V gene has CDR1 LGHNA and CDR2 YNFKEQ. The CDR3 is 14 residues long.

The chain recombines TRBV2 with TRBJ2-1; TCRdb indicates TRBD1, and absent DNA this call remains unverified. Germline assignment: CDR1 SNHLY and CDR2 FYNNEI. The CDR3 length is 15 residues. CDR3 residues: CASRDPGGKNNEQFF.

The V call is TRBV4-1, the J call TRBJ1-3. The CDR3 contains 17 residues. From germline, CDR1 is MGHRA and CDR2 YSYEKL. The CDR3 region is CASSQDRGQRAGNTIYF.

CDR3: CASTEGSSYEQYF. The chain links TRBV5-1 to TRBJ2-7; TCRdb proposes TRBD2, but this gene call is untestable without DNA. CDR1 and CDR2 (germline): SGHRS, YFSETQ. The CDR3 spans 13 residues.

This chain links TRBV7-9 with TRBJ2-1; TCRdb reports TRBD1, a call that lacks DNA to check it against. The CDR3 sequence is 15 residues long. The germline CDR1 and CDR2 sequences are SEHNR and FQNEAQ (reference sequence). The CDR3 region is CASSLRVTDEDEQFF.

The V and J genes are TRBV27 and TRBJ2-1. Per the germline V gene, CDR1 is MNHEY and CDR2 is SMNVEV (reference sequence). CDR3 length: 16 amino acids. The CDR3 here is CASSQTGPVSYNEQFF.